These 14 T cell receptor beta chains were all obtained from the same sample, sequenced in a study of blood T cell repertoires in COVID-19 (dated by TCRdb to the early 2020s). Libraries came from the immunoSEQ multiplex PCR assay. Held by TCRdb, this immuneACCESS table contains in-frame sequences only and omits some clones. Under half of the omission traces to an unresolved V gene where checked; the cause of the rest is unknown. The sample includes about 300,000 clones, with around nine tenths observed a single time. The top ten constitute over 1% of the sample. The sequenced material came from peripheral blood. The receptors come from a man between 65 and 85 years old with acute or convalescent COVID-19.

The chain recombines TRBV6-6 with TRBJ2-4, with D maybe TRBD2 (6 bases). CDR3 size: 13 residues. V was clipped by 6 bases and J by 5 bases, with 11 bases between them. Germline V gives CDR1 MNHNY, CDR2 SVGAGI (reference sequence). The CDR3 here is CASSRGTENIQYF. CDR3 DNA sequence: TGTGCCAGCAGCCGAGGGACTGAAAACATTCAGTACTTC.

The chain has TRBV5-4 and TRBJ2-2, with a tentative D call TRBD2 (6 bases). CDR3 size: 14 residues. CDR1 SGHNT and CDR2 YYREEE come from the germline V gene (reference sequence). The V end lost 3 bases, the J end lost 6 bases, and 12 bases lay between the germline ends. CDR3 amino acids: CASSWGGHSGELFF. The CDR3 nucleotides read TGTGCCAGCAGCTGGGGAGGACATTCCGGGGAGCTGTTTTTT.

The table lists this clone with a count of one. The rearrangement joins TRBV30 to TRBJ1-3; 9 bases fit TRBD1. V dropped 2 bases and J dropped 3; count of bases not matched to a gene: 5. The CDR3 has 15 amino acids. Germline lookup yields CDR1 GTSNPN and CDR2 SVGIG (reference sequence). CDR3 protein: CAWSSGTGFGNTIYF. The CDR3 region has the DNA TGTGCCTGGAGTTCCGGGACAGGGTTTGGAAACACCATATATTTT.

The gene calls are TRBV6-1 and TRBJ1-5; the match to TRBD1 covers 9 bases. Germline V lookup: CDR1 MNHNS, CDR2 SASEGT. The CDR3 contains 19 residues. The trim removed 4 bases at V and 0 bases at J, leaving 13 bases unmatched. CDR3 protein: CASSVAGTGSYYSNQPQHF. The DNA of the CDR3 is TGTGCCAGCAGTGTCGCCGGGACAGGGTCTTATTATAGCAATCAGCCCCAGCATTTT.

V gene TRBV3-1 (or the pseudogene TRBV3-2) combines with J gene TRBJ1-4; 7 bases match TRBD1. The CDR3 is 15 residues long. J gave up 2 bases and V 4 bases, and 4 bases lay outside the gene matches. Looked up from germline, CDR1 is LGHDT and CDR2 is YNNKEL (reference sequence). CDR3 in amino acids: CASSLGQTTNEKLFF. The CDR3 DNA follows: TGTGCCAGCAGCCTGGGACAGACGACTAATGAAAAACTGTTTTTT.

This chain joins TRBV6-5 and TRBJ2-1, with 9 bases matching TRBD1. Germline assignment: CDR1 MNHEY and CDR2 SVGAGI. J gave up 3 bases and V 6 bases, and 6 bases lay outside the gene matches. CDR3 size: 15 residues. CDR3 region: CASSLDRGGYNEQFF. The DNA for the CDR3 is TGTGCCAGCAGCCTGGACAGGGGAGGCTACAATGAGCAGTTCTTC.

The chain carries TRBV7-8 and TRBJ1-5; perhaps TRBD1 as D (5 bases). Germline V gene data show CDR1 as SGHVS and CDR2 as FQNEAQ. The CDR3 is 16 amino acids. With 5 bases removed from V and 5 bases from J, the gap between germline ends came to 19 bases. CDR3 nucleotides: TGTGCCAGCAGCGACAACAGCCCGGGGGTCCATCAGCCCCAGCATTTT. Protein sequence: CASSDNSPGVHQPQHF.

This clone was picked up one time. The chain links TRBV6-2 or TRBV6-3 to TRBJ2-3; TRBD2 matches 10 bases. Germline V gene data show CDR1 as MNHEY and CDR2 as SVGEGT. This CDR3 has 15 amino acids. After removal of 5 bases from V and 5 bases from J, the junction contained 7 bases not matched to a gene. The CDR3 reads CASSDLAGEVDTQYF. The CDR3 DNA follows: TGTGCCAGCAGTGATCTAGCGGGAGAGGTAGATACGCAGTATTTT.

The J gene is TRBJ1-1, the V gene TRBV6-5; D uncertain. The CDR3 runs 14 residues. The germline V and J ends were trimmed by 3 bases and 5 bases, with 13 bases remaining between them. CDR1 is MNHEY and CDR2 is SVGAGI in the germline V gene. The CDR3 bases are TGTGCCAGCAGTTATGGAGAGGCTGGGACTGAAGCTTTCTTT. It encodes CASSYGEAGTEAFF.

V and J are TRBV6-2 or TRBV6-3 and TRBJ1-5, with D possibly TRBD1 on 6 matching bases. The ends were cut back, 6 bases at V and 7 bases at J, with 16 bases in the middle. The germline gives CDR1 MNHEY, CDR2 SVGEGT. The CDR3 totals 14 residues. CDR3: CASSLTQGPQPQHF. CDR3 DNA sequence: TGTGCCAGCAGCTTGACTCAGGGGCCCCAGCCCCAGCATTTT.

The CDR3 sequence is CASSPRSSYNEQFF. CDR3 coding DNA: TGTGCCAGCAGCCCTAGGAGCTCCTACAATGAGCAGTTCTTC. The chain carries TRBV28 and TRBJ2-1; no clear D. Germline values: CDR1 MDHEN, CDR2 SYDVKM. The CDR3 is made up of 14 amino acids. The V end lost 6 bases, the J end lost 0 bases, and 9 bases lay between the germline ends. The entire variable domain, with the rest obtained from reference TRBV28 and TRBJ2-1, is as follows: DVKVTQSSRYLVKRTGEKVFLECVQDMDHENMFWYRQDPGLGLRLIYFSYDVKMKEKGDIPEGYSVSREKKERFSLILESASTNQTSMYLCASSPRSSYNEQFFGPGTRLTVL.

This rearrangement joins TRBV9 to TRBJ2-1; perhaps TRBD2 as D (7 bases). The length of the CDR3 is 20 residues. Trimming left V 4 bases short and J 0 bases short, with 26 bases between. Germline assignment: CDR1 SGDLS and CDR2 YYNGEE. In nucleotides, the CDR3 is TGTGCCAGCAGCCCTGGGGGGGCAGGGCCCCGGGAAAGCTCCTACAATGAGCAGTTCTTC. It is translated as CASSPGGAGPRESSYNEQFF. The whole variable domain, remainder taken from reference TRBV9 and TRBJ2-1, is DSGVTQTPKHLITATGQRVTLRCSPRSGDLSVYWYQQSLDQGLQFLIQYYNGEERAKGNILERFSAQQFPDLHSELNLSSLELGDSALYFCASSPGGAGPRESSYNEQFFGPGTRLTVL.

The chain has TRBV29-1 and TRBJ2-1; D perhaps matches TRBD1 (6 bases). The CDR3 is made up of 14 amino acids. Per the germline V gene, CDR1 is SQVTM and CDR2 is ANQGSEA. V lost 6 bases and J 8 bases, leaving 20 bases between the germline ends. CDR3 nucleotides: TGCAGCGTCCAGGGGTGGGGATTGATCCATGAGCAGTTCTTC. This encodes CSVQGWGLIHEQFF.

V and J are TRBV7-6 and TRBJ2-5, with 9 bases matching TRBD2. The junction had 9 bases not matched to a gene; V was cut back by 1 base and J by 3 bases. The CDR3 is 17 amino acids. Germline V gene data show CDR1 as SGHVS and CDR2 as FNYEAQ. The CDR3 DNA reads TGTGCCAGCAGCTTAGAGGTTCGAGTAGCGGGAGAAGAGACCCAGTACTTC. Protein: CASSLEVRVAGEETQYF.